A selection of T cell receptor beta chains follows, all from one sample in a study of T cells in Graves' hyperthyroidism and ophthalmopathy. A single record per CDR3 protein comes from TCRdb applying MiXCR to the multiplex PCR reads. The data show 350,000 to 500,000 distinct CDR3 sequences, approximately 15% seen once. Sequencing input: blood. The receptors were gathered from a woman under 30 with Graves' hyperthyroidism. Each CDR3 is given with its conserved first and last residue. Each record gives: CDR3 DNA, CDR3 protein, V gene, J gene, D gene, clone size. A D gene is named only where the DNA matches it firmly. Clone size, where shown, is once, few, many, or a class for clones that have expanded.

TGTGCCAGCAGCCTTGGACCGGGACTAGCCAACACCGGGGAGCTGTTTTTT	CASSLGPGLANTGELFF	TRBV12-3/TRBV12-4	TRBJ2-2	TRBD2	many
TGTGCCAGCAGTTTGGGGGGGCAGGAGCAGCCCCAGCATTTT	CASSLGGQEQPQHF	TRBV28	TRBJ1-5	NA	many
TGTGCCAGCAGTTTAACCTCAGGGAACACTGAAGCTTTCTTT	CASSLTSGNTEAFF	TRBV12-3/TRBV12-4	TRBJ1-1	NA	many
TGTGCCAGCAGCTTAGCCCTAGCGGGGGAGCAGTTCTTC	CASSLALAGEQFF	TRBV7-9	TRBJ2-1	TRBD2	many
TGTGCCAGCACAGAGGAACTATTCCAAGAGACCCAGTACTTC	CASTEELFQETQYF	TRBV6-4	TRBJ2-5	NA	many
TGTGCCTGGAGTGTACCCAGGGGGCTTTCTGAGACCCAGTACTTC	CAWSVPRGLSETQYF	TRBV30	TRBJ2-5	TRBD1	many
TGTGCCATCAGTGAGCCGGACGGCAATTCACCCCTCCACTTT	CAISEPDGNSPLHF	TRBV10-3	TRBJ1-6	NA	many
TGCAGTTACAGGGGAGGGGCAGAGACCCAGTACTTC	CSYRGGAETQYF	TRBV20-1	TRBJ2-5	NA	NA
TGCGCCAGCAGCTTGTGGGGGACAGGGTACAATGAGCAGTTCTTC	CASSLWGTGYNEQFF	TRBV5-1	TRBJ2-1	TRBD1	few
TGTGCCAGCAGTTACCTGGGACCCTCCTACAATGAGCAGTTCTTC	CASSYLGPSYNEQFF	TRBV6-5	TRBJ2-1	NA	few
TGTGCCAGCAGTTTAAACTTCGGGACAGGGTTAGTGGGCTACACCTTC	CASSLNFGTGLVGYTF	TRBV27	TRBJ1-2	TRBD1	many
TGTGCCAGCAGTCCGTACAGGGAGGACACTGAAGCTTTCTTT	CASSPYREDTEAFF	TRBV6-1	TRBJ1-1	NA	many
TGTGCCAGCAGCCTCGACAGACTAGCGGGATACAACGAGCAGTACTTC	CASSLDRLAGYNEQYF	TRBV6-2/TRBV6-3	TRBJ2-7	TRBD2	many
TGCGCCAGCAGCCAAGAAGAGAACACTGAAGCTTTCTTT	CASSQEENTEAFF	TRBV4-1	TRBJ1-1	NA	many
TGTGCCATCAGTGATCAGGGTGAACTCACTGAAGCTTTCTTT	CAISDQGELTEAFF	TRBV10-3	TRBJ1-1	NA	many
TGTGCCAGCTGGACTAGCGGGAGAAGTTGGGGGACAGATACGCAGTATTTT	CASWTSGRSWGTDTQYF	TRBV6-2/TRBV6-3	TRBJ2-3	TRBD2	many
TGCAGTGCTAGTCAGTTGGCTAGGGGTATAGCGGGAAGAAACACCGGGGAGCTGTTTTTT	CSASQLARGIAGRNTGELFF	TRBV20-1	TRBJ2-2	TRBD2	NA
TGCAGTGCTAGAGATGGTAGCGGAGGGGGCAATGAGCAGTTCTTC	CSARDGSGGGNEQFF	TRBV20-1	TRBJ2-1	NA	many
TGTGCCAGCAGTTTGGCGGGAATCCTCAGAGATACGCAGTATTTT	CASSLAGILRDTQYF	TRBV12-3/TRBV12-4	TRBJ2-3	NA	many
TGTGCCAGCAGCTTAGAAACAGGAACTTATGGCTACACCTTC	CASSLETGTYGYTF	TRBV7-2	TRBJ1-2	NA	NA
TGTGCCAGCAGTGAAGCAGACAGGGGAAGGACTGAAGCTTTCTTT	CASSEADRGRTEAFF	TRBV6-1	TRBJ1-1	TRBD1	many
TGTGCCAGCAGTCAGACGTGGGCCCGTTCCTACAATGAGCAGTTCTTC	CASSQTWARSYNEQFF	TRBV27	TRBJ2-1	NA	many
TGTGCCAGCAGTTCACTCGGGACTAGATTGAGCAATGAGCAGTTCTTC	CASSSLGTRLSNEQFF	TRBV28	TRBJ2-1	TRBD2	many
TGCAGTGCTAGTTTCCTAGCGGGAGTTGGTGAGCAGTTCTTC	CSASFLAGVGEQFF	TRBV20-1	TRBJ2-1	TRBD2	NA
TGCGCCAGCCGCCAAGCCGGCGGCTACGAGCAGTACTTC	CASRQAGGYEQYF	TRBV4-1	TRBJ2-7	NA	few
TGTGCCAGCACCAGGGGACAGGGCCTGGGTGGCTACACCTTC	CASTRGQGLGGYTF	TRBV12-3/TRBV12-4	TRBJ1-2	TRBD1	many
TGCGCCAGCAGCCCGAAGTTTGGCGACCGCGACGAGCAGTACTTC	CASSPKFGDRDEQYF	TRBV5-1	TRBJ2-7	NA	many